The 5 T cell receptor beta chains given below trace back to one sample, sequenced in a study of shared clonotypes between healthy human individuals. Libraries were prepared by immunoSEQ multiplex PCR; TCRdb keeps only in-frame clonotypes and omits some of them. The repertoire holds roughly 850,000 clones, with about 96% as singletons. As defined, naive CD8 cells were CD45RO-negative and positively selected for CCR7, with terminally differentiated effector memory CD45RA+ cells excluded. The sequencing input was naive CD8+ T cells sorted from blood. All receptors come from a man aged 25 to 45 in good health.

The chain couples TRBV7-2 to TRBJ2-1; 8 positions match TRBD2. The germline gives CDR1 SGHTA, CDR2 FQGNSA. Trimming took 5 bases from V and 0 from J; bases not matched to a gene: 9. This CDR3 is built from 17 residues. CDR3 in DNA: TGTGCCAGCAGCCCCGGCCCCAGCGGGAGCTCCTACAATGAGCAGTTCTTC. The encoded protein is CASSPGPSGSSYNEQFF.

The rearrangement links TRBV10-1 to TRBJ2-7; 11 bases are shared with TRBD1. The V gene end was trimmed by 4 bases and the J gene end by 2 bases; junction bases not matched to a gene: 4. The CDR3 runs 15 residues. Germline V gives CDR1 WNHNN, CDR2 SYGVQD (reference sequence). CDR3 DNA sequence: TGCGCCAGCAGTGGCCGGACAGGGGGCACCTACGAGCAGTACTTC. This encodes CASSGRTGGTYEQYF.

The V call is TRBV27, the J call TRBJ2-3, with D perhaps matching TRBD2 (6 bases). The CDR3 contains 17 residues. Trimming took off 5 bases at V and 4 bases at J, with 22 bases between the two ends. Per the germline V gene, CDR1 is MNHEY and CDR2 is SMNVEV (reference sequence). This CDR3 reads CASSLYFGTSPADTQYF. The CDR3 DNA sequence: TGTGCCAGCAGTCTATATTTCGGGACTTCCCCCGCAGATACGCAGTATTTT.

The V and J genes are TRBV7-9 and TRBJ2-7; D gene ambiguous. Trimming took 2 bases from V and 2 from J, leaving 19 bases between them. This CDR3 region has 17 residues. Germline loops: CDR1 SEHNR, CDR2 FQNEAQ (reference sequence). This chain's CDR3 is CASSLYPAARRPYEQYF. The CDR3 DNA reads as TGTGCCAGCAGCTTATACCCGGCGGCGAGGAGACCCTACGAGCAGTACTTC.

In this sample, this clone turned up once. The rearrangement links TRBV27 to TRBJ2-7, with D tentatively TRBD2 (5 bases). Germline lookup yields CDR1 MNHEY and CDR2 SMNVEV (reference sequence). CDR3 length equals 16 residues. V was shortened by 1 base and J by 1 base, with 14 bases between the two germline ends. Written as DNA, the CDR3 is TGTGCCAGCAGTTTATTAGGTGGGAGTAAATCCTACGAGCAGTACTTC. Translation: CASSLLGGSKSYEQYF.